This entry is about one T cell receptor (beta chain). This clone was detected only once. Which antigen it targets is not known. No base quality information exists; no much larger clone differs at one position. V gives up 2 bases and J gives up 6 bases, and the segment between their germline ends measures 8 bases. The germline V gene (reference sequence) supplies CDR1 MNHNY and CDR2 SVGAGI. There are 12 amino acids in the CDR3, from cysteine to phenylalanine inclusive. The entry retains the CDR3 DNA only, 36 bases that are in frame from base 1. The data belong to a study of T cells in narcolepsy listed by TCRdb under 2018. For context, the study as a whole: Healthy control donors were enrolled in the study alongside patients who had narcolepsy type 1 or type 2 (NT1, NT2). The study sought autoreactive T cells targeting hypocretin neuron self-antigens (hypocretin, TRIB2) in narcolepsy patients, using TCR Vbeta sequencing to track clonotypes in blood and CSF.

Library preparation was by the immunoSEQ multiplex PCR assay. Here the immuneACCESS table is served through TCRdb, limited to in-frame sequences with V and J called. Missing clones are a known gap in these copies; in checked studies unresolved V genes cover under half, and the rest lacks a known reason. A total of about 34,000 clones appear in this sample, 80% to 85% of them only once. The top ten hold just under 2.5% of the sample. Memory CD4+ T cells were sorted ex vivo from peripheral blood of narcolepsy patients and healthy controls for TCR Vbeta sequencing. What the study reported, not specific to this receptor: Plots comparing CSF and blood CD4+ T cell clonotypes from the same patient highlighted HCRT-specific and TRIB2-specific autoreactive clonotypes. Patients and controls had similar numbers of sequenced blood memory CD4+ clonotypes, with averages of approximately 40,000 in patients and 33,354 in controls. Some blood memory CD4+ repertoires from patients and controls contained no sequences matching autoreactive T cell clones. Autoreactive clonotypes were reported to be detected serially in the blood of the same patients and of different patients, but not in the blood of healthy controls.

This TCR came from a human donor with narcolepsy. Sequences were obtained from CD45RA- memory CD4+ T cells from PBMCs. The sample's cell subset or site, from its label and the paper: memory T cells sorted ex vivo from peripheral blood. Recombination joined TRBV6-6 with TRBJ2-7, with a tentative D gene TRBD1 over 5 matching bases. The nucleotide sequence reads TGTGCCAGCAGTTACGCAGGGATCGAGCAGTACTTC. Translated, this is CASSYAGIEQYF.